The rows below give T cell receptor beta chains drawn from one sample of a study of blood T cell repertoires in COVID-19. Profiling relied on immunoSEQ multiplex PCR, and the TCRdb table lists in-frame clones only, not all of them. The sample holds more than 200,000 clones; about 88% are singletons and the top ten take approximately 2%. Sample: peripheral blood. The receptors shown here come from a man younger than 40 with active or convalescent COVID-19. CDR3s include the opening cysteine and the closing phenylalanine or tryptophan.

v_gene: TRBV12-3/TRBV12-4
j_gene: TRBJ1-1
CDR3aa: CASGIRGQEAFF

v_gene: TRBV19
j_gene: TRBJ1-4
CDR3aa: CASSISAGVKEKLFF

v_gene: TRBV19
j_gene: TRBJ2-3
CDR3aa: CASSFSGGALNF

v_gene: TRBV9
j_gene: TRBJ1-2
CDR3aa: CASSVGKSGTPPKTF

v_gene: TRBV2
j_gene: TRBJ1-1
CDR3aa: CASSERQGRNTEAFF

v_gene: TRBV18
j_gene: TRBJ1-1
CDR3aa: CASSEPETEAFF

v_gene: TRBV14
j_gene: TRBJ2-3
CDR3aa: CASSQLGGAWTDTQYF

v_gene: TRBV2
j_gene: TRBJ2-1
CDR3aa: CASSVRGASYNEQFF

v_gene: TRBV6-5
j_gene: TRBJ1-6
CDR3aa: CASKLGTDNSPLHF

v_gene: TRBV6-5
j_gene: TRBJ1-6
CDR3aa: CASSQRQGGNSPLHF

v_gene: TRBV6-5
j_gene: TRBJ1-6
CDR3aa: CASSYSISSGLGPLHF

v_gene: TRBV19
j_gene: TRBJ1-5
CDR3aa: CASSFVNRVNQPQHF

v_gene: TRBV2
j_gene: TRBJ2-3
CDR3aa: CASSEARLAATDTQYF

v_gene: TRBV19
j_gene: TRBJ2-1
CDR3aa: CASSIRDNNEQFF

v_gene: TRBV6-2/TRBV6-3
j_gene: TRBJ1-4
CDR3aa: CASSYVGATNEKLFF

v_gene: TRBV2
j_gene: TRBJ2-2
CDR3aa: CASFPRANTGELFF

v_gene: TRBV7-2
j_gene: TRBJ2-2
CDR3aa: CASSLFSTDTGELFF

v_gene: TRBV7-3
j_gene: TRBJ2-7
CDR3aa: CASSPSGSSSYEQYF

v_gene: TRBV5-8
j_gene: TRBJ2-2
CDR3aa: CASRQGPNTGELFF

v_gene: TRBV5-1
j_gene: TRBJ1-4
CDR3aa: CASSLGTGPEKLFF

v_gene: TRBV2
j_gene: TRBJ2-1
CDR3aa: CASSEAYEQFF

v_gene: TRBV7-3
j_gene: TRBJ1-6
CDR3aa: CASQQGSYFNSPLHF